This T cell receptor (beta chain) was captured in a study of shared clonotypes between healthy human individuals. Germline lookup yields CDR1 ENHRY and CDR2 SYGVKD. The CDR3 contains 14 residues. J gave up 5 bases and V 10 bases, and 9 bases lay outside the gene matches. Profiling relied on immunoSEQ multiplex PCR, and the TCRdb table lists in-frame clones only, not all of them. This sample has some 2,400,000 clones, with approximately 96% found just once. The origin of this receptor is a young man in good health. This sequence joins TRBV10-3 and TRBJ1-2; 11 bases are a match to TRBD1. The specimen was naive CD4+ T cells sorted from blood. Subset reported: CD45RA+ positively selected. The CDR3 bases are TGTGCCACCTCCCCGGGACAGGGGGTTTATGGCTACACCTTC. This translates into CATSPGQGVYGYTF.